The 22 T cell receptor beta chains in this list originate from one sample, sequenced in a study of blood T cell repertoires in COVID-19. The repertoire was sequenced with immunoSEQ multiplex PCR; TCRdb's copy has only in-frame clones and lacks some. The profile covers 350,000 to 550,000 clones, with 75% to 90% appearing a single time and roughly 1.1% taken by the ten largest. Sequenced input: PBMCs or T cells enriched from blood (not recorded which). Receptors were obtained from a young man who had recovered from COVID-19.

The V gene is TRBV18, the J gene TRBJ2-2; 11 bases map to TRBD1. The V gene end was trimmed by 3 bases and the J gene end by 4 bases; junction bases not matched to a gene: 4. CDR1 and CDR2 from the germline V gene are KGHSH and LQKENI. CDR3 length: 16 amino acids. This chain's CDR3 is CASSPGQGGTTGELFF. CDR3 DNA sequence: TGTGCCAGCTCACCGGGACAGGGGGGGACCACCGGGGAGCTGTTTTTT.

The rearrangement joins TRBV6-1 to TRBJ1-6, with D maybe TRBD1 (6 bases). The V gene lost 0 bases and the J gene lost 6 bases, with 18 bases spanning the gap. The CDR3 is 18 residues long. Looked up from germline, CDR1 is MNHNS and CDR2 is SASEGT. The CDR3: CASSEAQPNRVSNSPLHF. CDR3 sequence (DNA): TGTGCCAGCAGTGAAGCACAACCTAACAGGGTGTCTAATTCACCCCTCCACTTT.

The rearrangement joins TRBV7-8 to TRBJ2-1; possibly TRBD2 for D (5 bases). From germline, CDR1 is SGHVS and CDR2 FQNEAQ. The V end was cut by 6 bases, the J end by 8 bases, with 8 bases between. The CDR3 spans 11 residues. CDR3 DNA sequence: TGTGCCAGCAGAGGGCGGGATGAGCAGTTCTTC. Amino acid sequence: CASRGRDEQFF.

The chain links TRBV5-1 to TRBJ2-7; 8 nucleotides line up with TRBD2. The CDR3 is made up of 15 amino acids. Germline assignment: CDR1 SGHRS and CDR2 YFSETQ. With V trimmed by 0 bases and J by 2 bases, 4 bases remained unmatched. The CDR3 region is CASSLGAGVAYEQYF. CDR3 coding DNA: TGCGCCAGCAGCTTGGGAGCGGGAGTCGCCTACGAGCAGTACTTC. The whole variable domain, remainder taken from reference TRBV5-1 and TRBJ2-7, is KAGVTQTPRYLIKTRGQQVTLSCSPISGHRSVSWYQQTPGQGLQFLFEYFSETQRNKGNFPGRFSGRQFSNSRSEMNVSTLELGDSALYLCASSLGAGVAYEQYFGPGTRLTVT.

V usage is TRBV7-6 and J usage is TRBJ2-7, with a tentative D call TRBD2 (6 bases). In germline, CDR1 is SGHVS, CDR2 FNYEAQ. Trimming shortened V by 4 bases and J by 3 bases, and 16 bases separated the two germline ends. The CDR3 spans 15 residues. The CDR3 is CASSSERISGYEQYF. The CDR3 DNA sequence: TGTGCCAGCAGCTCTGAACGGATTAGCGGCTACGAGCAGTACTTC.

The chain joins TRBV5-1 to TRBJ2-7, with D tentatively TRBD1 (6 bases). Trimming pared 2 bases from V and 6 bases from J, leaving 18 bases between. Germline loops: CDR1 SGHRS, CDR2 YFSETQ. This CDR3 contains 15 residues. The chain's CDR3 is CASSFQGWLSSEQYF. The CDR3, as DNA: TGCGCCAGCAGCTTCCAGGGGTGGTTAAGTTCCGAGCAGTACTTC.

This sequence joins TRBV3-1 (or the pseudogene TRBV3-2) and TRBJ2-1, with D unclear. Germline loops: CDR1 LGHDT, CDR2 YNNKEL (reference sequence). This CDR3 is built from 15 residues. V lost 4 bases to trimming and J lost 0 bases, with 10 bases between them. CDR3 amino acids: CASSLSGLSYNEQFF. DNA for the CDR3: TGTGCCAGCAGCCTGTCGGGTCTCTCCTACAATGAGCAGTTCTTC.

This chain uses TRBV24-1 with TRBJ2-1; 14 bases are shared with TRBD2. This CDR3 is built from 14 residues. Germline-derived CDR1 and CDR2 are KGHDR and SFDVKD. V lost 9 bases and J lost 8; bases outside the gene matches: 5. The CDR3 region has the DNA TGTGCCACCGGGACTAGCGGGAGTGTATATGAGCAGTTCTTC. Its protein is CATGTSGSVYEQFF.

The rearrangement joins TRBV30 to TRBJ1-1, with 9 bases identical to TRBD1. The junction had 5 bases not matched to a gene; V was cut back by 2 bases and J by 4 bases. This CDR3 has 14 amino acids. Germline V CDR1 and CDR2: GTSNPN, SVGIG (reference sequence). The CDR3 nucleotides are TGTGCCTGGAGTTCTCAGACAGGGGGCACTGAAGCTTTCTTT. Amino acid sequence: CAWSSQTGGTEAFF.

The chain couples TRBV6-6 to TRBJ2-7; weak D call: TRBD1 (6 bases). The V end lost 5 bases, the J end lost 7 bases, and 12 bases lay between the germline ends. CDR3 length: 12 amino acids. CDR1 is MNHNY and CDR2 is SVGAGI in the germline V gene (reference sequence). The CDR3 loop reads CASSALQGEQYF. The CDR3 DNA reads TGTGCCAGCAGTGCCCTACAGGGAGAGCAGTACTTC.

This chain joins TRBV6-5 and TRBJ2-1, with 12 positions matching TRBD2. Germline CDR1 is MNHEY and CDR2 is SVGAGI. This CDR3 is 15 amino acids long. V shed 4 bases and J 8 bases; nucleotides not matched to a gene: 6. Written as DNA, the CDR3 is TGTGCCAGCAGTTTTCCGACTAGCGGGAGCTATGAGCAGTTCTTC. This sequence encodes CASSFPTSGSYEQFF.

V and J are TRBV30 and TRBJ2-2; 8 bases align to TRBD1. Germline V gives CDR1 GTSNPN, CDR2 SVGIG (reference sequence). With V trimmed by 7 bases and J by 1 base, 8 bases remained unmatched. The CDR3 is 15 amino acids. The DNA of the CDR3 is TGTGCCTTGCAATACGGGACAGGGAACACCGGGGAGCTGTTTTTT. It codes for CALQYGTGNTGELFF.

The V call is TRBV4-1, the J call TRBJ2-5, with 9 bases aligning to TRBD1. This CDR3 has 14 amino acids. Unmatched junction bases numbered 3, after V lost 3 bases and J lost 4 bases. CDR1 is MGHRA, CDR2 YSYEKL, per germline. CDR3 sequence: CASSQWDRVETQYF. CDR3 nucleotides: TGCGCCAGCAGCCAGTGGGACAGGGTAGAGACCCAGTACTTC.

This chain connects TRBV28 to TRBJ1-1; D unresolved. V was trimmed by 3 bases and J by 6 bases, leaving 11 bases between them. This CDR3 contains 13 residues. Looked up from germline, CDR1 is MDHEN and CDR2 is SYDVKM. The CDR3: CASSFIRGSEAFF. CDR3 coding DNA: TGTGCCAGCAGTTTCATCAGAGGGTCTGAAGCTTTCTTT.

In nucleotides, the CDR3 is TGTGCCAGCAGCCAAGATTTGGACAGTTCCTACGAGCAGTACTTC. Its protein product is CASSQDLDSSYEQYF. The chain links TRBV3-1 (or the pseudogene TRBV3-2) to TRBJ2-7, with D tentatively TRBD1 (6 bases). V was cut by 0 bases and J by 1 base, with 10 bases left in between. The germline CDR1 and CDR2 sequences are LGHDT and YNNKEL (reference sequence). The CDR3 sequence is 15 residues long.

In nucleotides, the CDR3 is TGCGCCAGCAGCTTTGGGACAGGGGAAAACACCGGGGAGCTGTTTTTT. This codes for CASSFGTGENTGELFF. The V and J genes are TRBV5-1 and TRBJ2-2, with TRBD1 identical over 10 bases. Trimming took 2 bases from V and 2 from J; bases not matched to a gene: 3. CDR1 and CDR2 (germline): SGHRS, YFSETQ. The CDR3 loop spans 16 amino acids.

The J gene is TRBJ2-7, the V gene TRBV7-2, with 13 positions matching TRBD2. With V trimmed by 5 bases and J by 6 bases, 7 bases remained unmatched. The germline V gene encodes CDR1 SGHTA and CDR2 FQGNSA. The CDR3 extends over 15 amino acids. DNA of the CDR3: TGTGCCAGCAGCCCCCAACGACTAGCGGGAGGCGAGCAGTACTTC. Its protein product is CASSPQRLAGGEQYF.

The chain couples TRBV5-1 to TRBJ2-2, with TRBD1 identical over 7 bases. The germline V gene has CDR1 SGHRS and CDR2 YFSETQ. With 1 base clipped from V and 3 bases from J, the junction kept 3 bases outside the gene matches. The CDR3 contains 15 residues. The CDR3 here is CASSLMRGHTGELFF. In nucleotides, the CDR3 is TGCGCCAGCAGCTTGATGAGGGGGCACACCGGGGAGCTGTTTTTT.

This chain joins TRBV4-1 and TRBJ2-7, with 12 bases fitting TRBD2. Germline-derived CDR1 and CDR2 are MGHRA and YSYEKL. The junction had 20 bases not matched to a gene; V was cut back by 1 base and J by 4 bases. The CDR3 is made up of 21 amino acids. CDR3 sequence reads: CASSQGSIPKTSGRPNYEQYF. The CDR3 DNA reads as TGCGCCAGCAGCCAAGGCTCTATCCCGAAAACTAGCGGGAGGCCGAATTACGAGCAGTACTTC.

The chain carries TRBV13 and TRBJ1-1; D unresolved. This CDR3 comprises 13 residues. The V gene lost 0 bases and the J gene lost 10 bases, with 12 bases spanning the gap. Germline V gene lookup returns CDR1 PRHDT and CDR2 FYEKMQ (reference sequence). In DNA, the CDR3 is TGTGCCAGCAGCTTAGGGTCGAGTTTCCCAGCTTTCTTT. It translates to CASSLGSSFPAFF.

The genes are TRBV5-4 and TRBJ2-7, with 7 bases fitting TRBD2. CDR1 is SGHNT and CDR2 is YYREEE in the germline V gene (reference sequence). V lost 0 bases and J lost 4; bases outside the gene matches: 7. The CDR3 contains 15 residues. CDR3: CASSLDPGGGYEQYF. The DNA of the CDR3 is TGTGCCAGCAGCTTGGATCCGGGAGGAGGGTACGAGCAGTACTTC.

The chain carries TRBV6-1 and TRBJ1-5, with D maybe TRBD1 (5 bases). V gave up 2 bases and J gave up 6 bases, with 11 bases separating them. Germline V gene data show CDR1 as MNHNS and CDR2 as SASEGT. The CDR3 runs to 14 residues. CDR3 nucleotides: TGTGCCAGCAGTGAAAGGGCAGGGTTTCAGCCCCAGCATTTT. As protein: CASSERAGFQPQHF.